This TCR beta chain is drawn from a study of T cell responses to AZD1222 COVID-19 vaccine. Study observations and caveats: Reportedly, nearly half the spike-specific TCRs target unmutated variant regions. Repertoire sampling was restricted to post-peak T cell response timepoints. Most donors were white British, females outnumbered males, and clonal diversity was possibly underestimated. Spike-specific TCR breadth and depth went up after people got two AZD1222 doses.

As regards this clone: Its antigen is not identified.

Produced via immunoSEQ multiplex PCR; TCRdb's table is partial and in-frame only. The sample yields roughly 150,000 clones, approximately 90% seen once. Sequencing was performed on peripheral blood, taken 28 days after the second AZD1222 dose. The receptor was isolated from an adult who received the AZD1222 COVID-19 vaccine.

CDR3 sequence reads: CASRSGTANQPQHF. The CDR3, as DNA: TGTGCCAGCAGGTCAGGGACAGCTAATCAGCCCCAGCATTTT. The chain joins TRBV6-5 to TRBJ1-5; 7 bases fit TRBD1. From germline, CDR1 is MNHEY and CDR2 SVGAGI. With V trimmed by 6 bases and J by 4 bases, 6 bases remained unmatched. The CDR3 is 14 residues long.